This note documents a single TCR beta chain sequence. Its antigen remains undetermined. This may be a read error, as it is one base from a much larger clone. Libraries of naive CD8 T cells were built from anywhere between roughly 20,000 and 1,100,000 sorted cells, with 10%, 30% or 50% of the purified RNA used. Naive CD8 T cells, defined as CD8+CD4-CCR7+CD45RA+, were FACS-sorted into RLT Plus buffer on a BD FACSAria II. To test detection sensitivity, Jurkat RNA equivalent to ten TCR copies was spiked into samples of about 19,000-1,000,000 naive CD8 T cells. CD8 T cells were enriched with RosetteSep CD8+ T Cell Enrichment Cocktail and Ficoll-Paque, followed by ACK red cell lysis. This sample is drawn from a study of molecular identifiers for immune sequencing clone quantification (dated by TCRdb to between 2018 and 2020). In the study overall: For a replicate experiment, RNA from around 20,000 or 100,000 naive CD8 T cells was divided into five aliquots, of which four were sequenced. The study was a methods study using CD8 T cells to benchmark molecular-identifier clustering-based TCR repertoire sequencing (MIDCIRS) and TCR RNA copy counting. Study-wide findings and limitations: Spiked-in Jurkat TCR RNA equivalent to a single cell was reported to be detectable even among approximately 1 million naive CD8 T cells. When barcode sub-clustering was not used, chimeric consensus sequences inflated TCR diversity, with chimeras reaching as high as 47%. Naive libraries contained spiked-in Jurkat TCR RNA (around eleven copies' worth), which is not part of the donor repertoire. Modeling estimated around 3 recovered TCR RNA copies per cell, compared with about 10 by digital PCR, which implies 30% to 35% capture efficiency. In CMV-specific effector cells, clones with more than 20 RNA copies accounted for over 98% of molecules, whereas in naive cells such clones accounted for under 1%. Highly expanded clone sizes could be underestimated if identical TCR molecules share a barcode.

The library relied on PCR. For sequencing, an Illumina HiSeq 4000 was employed. Bulk TCR libraries were made following a previously described method, with the TCR primers given in Table S5. Total RNA was purified with the Qiagen AllPrep DNA/RNA kit. Before analysis, reads from multiple sequencing runs of one library were combined. The published analysis was carried out like this. Only reads with exact TCR constant sequence were kept, trimmed to 150 nt, and grouped by their 12-nt molecular barcodes. Within each barcode group, reads were sub-clustered at a 15% Levenshtein threshold, and quality-weighted consensus sequences were built per RNA molecule. Non-functional sequences were excluded, and lower-count sequences lying one edit away from another sequence were also excluded. Based on fitting two negative binomial distributions, any barcode sub-cluster with under 20% of the maximum read count was discarded. TCRdb cleaned the public reads at Q25 with fastp, built clones with MiXCR and kept in-frame beta chains. All rows with the same CDR3 protein become a single entry with the most common DNA and genes. It is TCRdb's table, rather than the study itself, that gives the V and J calls and clone size. This sample has about half a million distinct CDR3 sequences in its table, and over 20% of those were observed once. Approximately 0.8% of the sample comes from the top ten.

The sequenced sample consisted of naive CD8+ T cells from blood, with Jurkat cell RNA spiked in. The sample's cell subset or site label is to be understood as: FACS-sorted CD8+CD4-CCR7+CD45RA+ naive T cells. This clonotype was obtained from a human donor in good health. Some libraries in this study had Jurkat cell RNA spiked in.

The CDR3 reads as follows: CASSERVLDYEQYF. The nucleotide sequence is given as TGTGCCAGCAGTGAAAGGGTTCTGGACTACGAGCAGTACTTC. The V and J segments used are TRBV6-1 and TRBJ2-7; no D gene can be assigned with confidence. Trimming at the junction amounts to 2 bases on V and 3 bases on J, and the germline ends lie 11 bases apart. Spanning cysteine to phenylalanine, the CDR3 consists of 14 amino acids. Only the CDR3 region is kept as DNA, spanning 42 bases read in frame from base 1. CDR1 MNHNS and CDR2 SASEGT were looked up in the germline V gene.